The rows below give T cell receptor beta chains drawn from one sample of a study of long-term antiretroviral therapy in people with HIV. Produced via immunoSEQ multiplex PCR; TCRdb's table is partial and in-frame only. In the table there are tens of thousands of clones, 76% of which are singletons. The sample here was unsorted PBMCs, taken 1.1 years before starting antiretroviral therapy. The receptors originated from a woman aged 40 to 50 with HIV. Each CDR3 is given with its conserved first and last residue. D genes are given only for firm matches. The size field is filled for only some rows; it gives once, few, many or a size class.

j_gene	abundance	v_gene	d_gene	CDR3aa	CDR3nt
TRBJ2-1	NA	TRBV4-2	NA	CASSQDGILVCLYNEQFF	TGTGCCAGCAGCCAAGATGGTATACTAGTCTGTCTCTACAATGAGCAGTTCTTC
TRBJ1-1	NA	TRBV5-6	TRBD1	CASSLPDRDAHPNTEAFF	TGTGCCAGCAGCCTCCCAGACAGGGACGCTCACCCAAACACTGAAGCTTTCTTT
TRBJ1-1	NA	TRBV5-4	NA	CASSSSWDTEAFF	TGTGCCAGCAGCTCGTCGTGGGACACTGAAGCTTTCTTT
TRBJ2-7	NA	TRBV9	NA	CASSVGPNLLSSYEQYF	TGTGCCAGCAGCGTAGGGCCCAACCTCCTGAGCTCCTACGAGCAGTACTTC
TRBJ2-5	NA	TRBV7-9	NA	CASSPWVGETQYF	TGTGCCAGCAGCCCCTGGGTTGGGGAGACCCAGTACTTC
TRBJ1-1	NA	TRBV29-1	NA	CSVHSTANTEAFF	TGCAGCGTCCATTCGACGGCGAACACTGAAGCTTTCTTT
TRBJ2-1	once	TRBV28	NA	CASSGSSNEQFF	TGTGCCAGCAGCGGGAGTTCGAATGAGCAGTTCTTC
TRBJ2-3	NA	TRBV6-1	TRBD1	CASSEAWRSDRGTDTQYF	TGTGCCAGCAGTGAAGCGTGGAGATCGGACAGGGGCACAGATACGCAGTATTTT
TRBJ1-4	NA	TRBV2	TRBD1	CASRDREKTNEKLFF	TGTGCCAGCAGGGACAGGGAAAAAACTAATGAAAAACTGTTTTTT
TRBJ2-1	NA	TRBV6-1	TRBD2	CASSGDGLAALSYNEQFF	TGTGCCAGCAGTGGAGACGGACTAGCGGCACTCTCCTACAATGAGCAGTTCTTC
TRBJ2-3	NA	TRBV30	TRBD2	CAWNLAGADTQYF	TGTGCCTGGAACTTAGCGGGGGCCGATACGCAGTATTTT
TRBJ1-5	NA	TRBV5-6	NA	CASSFKGVGQPQHF	TGTGCCAGCAGCTTTAAAGGGGTCGGTCAGCCCCAGCATTTT
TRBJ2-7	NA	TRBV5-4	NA	CASSLIPGHEQYF	TGTGCCAGCAGCTTGATTCCTGGCCACGAGCAGTACTTC
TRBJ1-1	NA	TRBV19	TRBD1	CASSKDRTYTEAFF	TGTGCCAGTAGTAAGGACAGGACGTACACTGAAGCTTTCTTT
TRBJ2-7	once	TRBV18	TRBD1	CASTSSGQAYEQYF	TGTGCCAGCACGTCAAGTGGACAGGCCTACGAGCAGTACTTC
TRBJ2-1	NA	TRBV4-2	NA	CASSHPGGVYNEQFF	TGTGCCAGCAGCCACCCCGGCGGGGTCTACAATGAGCAGTTCTTC
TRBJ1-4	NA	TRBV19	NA	CASISRGYEKLFF	TGTGCCAGCATCTCCAGGGGATATGAAAAACTGTTTTTT
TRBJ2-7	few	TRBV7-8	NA	CASSPGLPYEQYF	TGTGCCAGCAGCCCAGGACTCCCCTACGAGCAGTACTTC
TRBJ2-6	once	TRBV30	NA	CAWSSRGALGANVLTF	TGTGCCTGGAGTTCAAGGGGGGCGCTAGGGGCCAACGTCCTGACTTTC
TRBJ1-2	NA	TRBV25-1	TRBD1	CASSVQGSYGYTF	TGTGCCAGCAGTGTACAGGGGTCCTATGGCTACACCTTC
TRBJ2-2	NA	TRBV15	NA	CATSRSDKGNTGELFF	TGTGCCACCAGCAGATCCGACAAGGGGAACACCGGGGAGCTGTTTTTT
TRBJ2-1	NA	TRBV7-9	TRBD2	CASSLARTRDYNEQFF	TGTGCCAGCAGCTTAGCTAGGACTAGGGATTACAATGAGCAGTTCTTC
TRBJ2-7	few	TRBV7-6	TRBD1	CASSPPGQEFYEQYF	TGTGCCAGCAGCCCACCGGGACAGGAGTTTTACGAGCAGTACTTC
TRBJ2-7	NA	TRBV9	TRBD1	CASSFDGTGAYEQYF	TGTGCCAGCAGCTTTGACGGGACAGGGGCCTACGAGCAGTACTTC
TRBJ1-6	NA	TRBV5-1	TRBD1	CASSLSATGGYSPLHF	TGCGCCAGCAGCTTGTCAGCGACAGGGGGCTATTCACCCCTCCACTTT
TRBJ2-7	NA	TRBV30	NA	CAWSAQSTYEQYF	TGTGCCTGGAGTGCACAGAGTACCTACGAGCAGTACTTC
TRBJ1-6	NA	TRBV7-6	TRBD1	CASVAGGNSPLHF	TGTGCCAGCGTCGCAGGGGGAAATTCACCCCTCCACTTT
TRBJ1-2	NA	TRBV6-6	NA	CASSDRNYGYTF	TGTGCCAGCTCAGACAGAAACTATGGCTACACCTTC
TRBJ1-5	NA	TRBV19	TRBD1	CASRIRGQGAMNQPQHF	TGTGCCAGTAGGATCCGGGGACAGGGGGCGATGAATCAGCCCCAGCATTTT
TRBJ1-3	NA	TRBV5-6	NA	CASSLNWNSGNTIYF	TGTGCCAGCAGCTTGAACTGGAACTCTGGAAACACCATATATTTT
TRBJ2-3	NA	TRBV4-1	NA	CASSQEAKRRGSTSTDTQYF	TGCGCCAGCAGCCAAGAGGCGAAAAGACGAGGGTCCACTAGCACAGATACGCAGTATTTT
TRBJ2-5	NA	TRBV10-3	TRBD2	CAIKREGAETQYF	TGTGCCATAAAGCGGGAGGGGGCAGAGACCCAGTACTTC
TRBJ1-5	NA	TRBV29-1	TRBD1	CSVLEGDSGPNQPQHF	TGCAGCGTTCTTGAAGGGGACAGTGGGCCAAATCAGCCCCAGCATTTT
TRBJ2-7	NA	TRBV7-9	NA	CASSSDYYEQYF	TGTGCCAGCAGCTCAGACTACTACGAGCAGTACTTC
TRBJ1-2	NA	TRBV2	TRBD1	CASSNPRGLSYGYTF	TGTGCCAGCAGTAACCCCAGGGGGTTGAGTTATGGCTACACCTTC
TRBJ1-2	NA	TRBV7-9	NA	CASSLAVDSYNYGYTF	TGTGCCAGCAGCTTAGCCGTGGATAGTTATAACTATGGCTACACCTTC
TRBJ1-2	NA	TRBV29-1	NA	CSVDTAGNGYTF	TGCAGCGTTGATACAGCAGGGAATGGCTACACCTTC
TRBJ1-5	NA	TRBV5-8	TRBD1	CASSLDGTGVQPQHF	TGTGCCAGCAGCTTGGACGGCACAGGGGTTCAGCCCCAGCATTTT
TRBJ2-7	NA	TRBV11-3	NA	CASSLPGHEQYF	TGTGCCAGCAGCTTACCAGGGCACGAGCAGTACTTC
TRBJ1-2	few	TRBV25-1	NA	CASSVGGGHYGYTF	TGTGCCAGCAGTGTGGGAGGGGGGCACTATGGCTACACCTTC
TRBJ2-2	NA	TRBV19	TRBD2	CASTSPRAGDTGELFF	TGTGCCAGTACCTCCCCTCGGGCGGGGGACACCGGGGAGCTGTTTTTT
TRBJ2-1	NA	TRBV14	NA	CASSQNYRSYNEQFF	TGTGCCAGCAGCCAGAACTACCGCTCCTACAATGAGCAGTTCTTC
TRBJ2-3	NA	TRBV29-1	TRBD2	CSVLVRELAGGQRQSTDTQYF	TGCAGCGTTTTAGTAAGGGAGCTAGCGGGGGGTCAACGCCAGAGCACAGATACGCAGTATTTT
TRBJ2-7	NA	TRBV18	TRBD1	CASSPPGTASYEQYF	TGTGCCAGCTCACCACCCGGGACAGCATCCTACGAGCAGTACTTC
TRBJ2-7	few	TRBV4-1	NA	CASSQGLFGFYQGEQYF	TGCGCCAGCAGCCAAGGGTTGTTCGGTTTCTATCAGGGGGAGCAGTACTTC
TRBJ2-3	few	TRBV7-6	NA	CASSGRQSSTDTQYF	TGTGCCAGCAGCGGTAGACAGTCTTCTACAGATACGCAGTATTTT
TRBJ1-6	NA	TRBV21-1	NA	CASSRIGTGLEYNSPLHF	TGTGCCAGCAGCCGTATAGGCACAGGGCTCGAGTATAATTCACCCCTCCACTTT
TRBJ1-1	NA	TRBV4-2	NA	CASSRPIGGLDEAFF	TGTGCCAGCAGCCGCCCAATAGGGGGGTTGGATGAAGCTTTCTTT
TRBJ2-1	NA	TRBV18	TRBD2	CASSPELADEQFF	TGTGCCAGCTCACCTGAGCTAGCGGATGAGCAGTTCTTC
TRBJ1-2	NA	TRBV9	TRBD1	CASSPGGSYGYTF	TGTGCCAGCAGCCCAGGGGGCAGCTATGGCTACACCTTC
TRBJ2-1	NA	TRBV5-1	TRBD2	CASSLELAGVGEQFF	TGCGCCAGCAGCTTGGAGTTAGCGGGGGTGGGTGAGCAGTTCTTC
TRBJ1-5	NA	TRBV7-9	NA	CASSQGRGQPQHF	TGTGCCAGCAGTCAGGGACGAGGTCAGCCCCAGCATTTT
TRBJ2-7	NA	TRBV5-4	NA	CASSLNEQYF	TGTGCCAGCAGCTTGAACGAGCAGTACTTC
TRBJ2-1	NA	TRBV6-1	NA	CASLYGLVGEQFF	TGTGCCAGCTTATATGGCCTAGTAGGTGAGCAGTTCTTC
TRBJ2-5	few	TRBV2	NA	CASKEETQYF	TGTGCCAGCAAAGAAGAGACCCAGTACTTC
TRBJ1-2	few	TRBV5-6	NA	CASSLANRDNGYTF	TGTGCCAGCAGCTTGGCCAATAGGGACAATGGCTACACCTTC
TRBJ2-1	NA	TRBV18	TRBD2	CASSPSGLDEQFF	TGTGCCAGCTCCCCTAGCGGGTTAGATGAGCAGTTCTTC
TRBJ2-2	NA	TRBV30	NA	CAWSVFIGAGYGTGELFF	TGTGCCTGGAGTGTATTTATCGGGGCAGGGTACGGCACCGGGGAGCTGTTTTTT
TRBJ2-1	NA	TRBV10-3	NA	CAISERVGSYNEQFF	TGTGCCATCAGTGAGAGGGTAGGTTCCTACAATGAGCAGTTCTTC